This T cell receptor beta chain was recovered during a study of T cells in Graves' hyperthyroidism and ophthalmopathy. Germline values: CDR1 SGHAT, CDR2 FQDESV (reference sequence). The junction had 9 bases not matched to a gene; V was cut back by 3 bases and J by 5 bases. The CDR3 is 16 residues long. TCR beta CDR3 regions were amplified from RNA transcripts. HTBI primers were the set used in a first-round RT-PCR of the TCR CDR3. TCRdb reanalysed the multiplex PCR reads using MiXCR and keeps one entry per CDR3 protein. In the table there are around 600,000 distinct CDR3 sequences, around 16% of which are singletons. This clonotype was counted many times.

The origin of this receptor is a woman in her twenties or thirties with Graves' hyperthyroidism. The specimen was blood. The chain uses TRBV11-1 and TRBJ2-3, with 9 bases fitting TRBD2. In DNA, the CDR3 is TGTGCCAGCAGCTTTGGGAGCGGGAGGCTTAGAGATACGCAGTATTTT. Amino acids: CASSFGSGRLRDTQYF.